One sample yielded the 8 T cell receptor beta chains listed below, sequenced in a study of shared clonotypes between healthy human individuals. Clones were sequenced by immunoSEQ multiplex PCR, and TCRdb holds only the in-frame ones, with some missing. The data show about 580,000 clones, 95% to 98% seen once. Terminally differentiated effector memory CD45RA+ cells were excluded by CCR7 positive selection of CD45RO-negative cells. Sequences were obtained from naive CD8+ T cells sorted from blood. The source of these receptors is a young man in good health.

The chain has TRBV7-9 and TRBJ1-5, with no clear D. CDR1 and CDR2 (germline): SEHNR, FQNEAQ (reference sequence). This CDR3 contains 12 residues. The V end was cut by 3 bases, the J end by 7 bases, with 7 bases between. The CDR3 sequence is CASSFDLQPQHF. As DNA, the CDR3 is TGTGCCAGCAGCTTTGACTTGCAGCCCCAGCATTTT.

This chain's CDR3 is CASSATDLHLPGQGDYEQYF. CDR3 nucleotides: TGTGCCAGCAGCGCCACCGACCTTCATCTCCCGGGACAGGGTGACTACGAGCAGTACTTC. This chain connects TRBV9 to TRBJ2-7, with 9 bases that match TRBD1. This CDR3 has 20 residues. Germline loops: CDR1 SGDLS, CDR2 YYNGEE. Trimming at V came to 3 bases and at J to 3 bases, leaving 22 bases not matched to a gene.

V and J are TRBV7-7 and TRBJ2-2; 9 bases align to TRBD2. CDR3 size: 17 residues. The germline CDR1 and CDR2 sequences are SSHAT and FNYEAQ (reference sequence). Trimming removed 3 bases from V and 5 bases from J; junction bases left unmatched: 10. The CDR3 reads CASSLFMSSGGTGELFF. The CDR3 nucleotides are TGTGCCAGCAGCTTGTTCATGTCCAGCGGGGGGACCGGGGAGCTGTTTTTT. The entire variable domain, with the rest obtained from reference TRBV7-7 and TRBJ2-2, is as follows: GAGVSQSPRYKVTKRGQDVTLRCDPISSHATLYWYQQALGQGPEFLTYFNYEAQPDKSGLPSDRFSAERPEGSISTLTIQRTEQRDSAMYRCASSLFMSSGGTGELFFGEGSRLTVL.

The chain employs TRBV4-1 and TRBJ2-7; a weak D match, TRBD2 (6 bases). With 1 base removed from V and 7 bases from J, the gap between germline ends came to 11 bases. The CDR3 extends over 13 amino acids. Per the germline V gene, CDR1 is MGHRA and CDR2 is YSYEKL. This CDR3 reads CASSQGGGAEQYF. CDR3 nucleotides: TGCGCCAGCAGCCAAGGTGGAGGGGCTGAGCAGTACTTC.

V is TRBV5-1 and J is TRBJ2-5, with 11 bases aligning to TRBD2. Germline trimming cut 4 bases from V and 2 bases from J; bases unmatched to any gene: 4. CDR3 length: 15 residues. In germline, CDR1 is SGHRS, CDR2 YFSETQ. The CDR3 reads CASSEGTSGQETQYF. The CDR3 DNA reads TGCGCCAGCAGCGAAGGGACTAGCGGTCAAGAGACCCAGTACTTC. The full variable domain, completed using reference TRBV5-1 and TRBJ2-5, is KAGVTQTPRYLIKTRGQQVTLSCSPISGHRSVSWYQQTPGQGLQFLFEYFSETQRNKGNFPGRFSGRQFSNSRSEMNVSTLELGDSALYLCASSEGTSGQETQYFGPGTRLLVL.

DNA for the CDR3: TGTGCCAGTAGTTTTTGGGACCGACAAAATACGCAGTATTTT. Translating gives CASSFWDRQNTQYF. This sequence joins TRBV19 and TRBJ2-3, with D perhaps matching TRBD1 or TRBD2 (5 bases each). The germline gives CDR1 LNHDA, CDR2 SQIVND (reference sequence). The CDR3 length is 14 residues. The ends were cut back, 5 bases at V and 7 bases at J, with 16 bases in the middle.

On this clone: This CDR3 is also generated by other DNA sequences in the sample. The V gene is TRBV27, the J gene TRBJ2-7, with TRBD2 as a possible D gene (7 bases). CDR1 is MNHEY, CDR2 SMNVEV, per germline (reference sequence). Trimming took 5 bases from V and 3 from J, leaving 11 bases between them. The CDR3 extends over 13 amino acids. The DNA for the CDR3 is TGTGCCAGCAGTCCGGGGGGCGGCTACGAGCAGTACTTC. This encodes CASSPGGGYEQYF.

This clone was recorded once. In the same sample, other DNA sequences code for this CDR3. J is TRBJ2-7 and V is TRBV27, with D hard to call. This CDR3 comprises 13 residues. Germline-derived CDR1 and CDR2 are MNHEY and SMNVEV (reference sequence). The V end was cut by 2 bases, the J end by 2 bases, with 7 bases between. The CDR3 loop is CASSLRQTYEQYF. CDR3 nucleotides: TGTGCCAGCAGTTTACGGCAGACCTACGAGCAGTACTTC.